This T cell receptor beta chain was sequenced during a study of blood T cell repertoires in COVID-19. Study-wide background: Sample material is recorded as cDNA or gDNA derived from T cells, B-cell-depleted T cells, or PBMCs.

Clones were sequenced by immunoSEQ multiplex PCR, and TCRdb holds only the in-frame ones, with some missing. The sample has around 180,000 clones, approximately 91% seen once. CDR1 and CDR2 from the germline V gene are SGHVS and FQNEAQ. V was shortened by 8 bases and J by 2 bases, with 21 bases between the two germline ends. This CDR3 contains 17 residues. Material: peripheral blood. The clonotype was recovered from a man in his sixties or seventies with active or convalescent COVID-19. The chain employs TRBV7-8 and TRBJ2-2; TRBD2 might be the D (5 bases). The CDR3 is CASAQDTRATNTGELFF. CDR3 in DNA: TGTGCCAGCGCCCAAGATACGCGGGCCACTAACACCGGGGAGCTGTTTTTT.